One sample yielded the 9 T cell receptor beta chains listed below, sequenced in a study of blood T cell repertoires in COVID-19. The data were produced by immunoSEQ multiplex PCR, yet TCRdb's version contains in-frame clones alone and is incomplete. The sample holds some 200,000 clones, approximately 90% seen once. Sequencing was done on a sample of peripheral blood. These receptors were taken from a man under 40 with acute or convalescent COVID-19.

CDR3 sequence (DNA): TGTGCCACCAGCATTCTCGTGGGGGGCGAGCAGTACTTC. This sequence encodes CATSILVGGEQYF. The chain is built from TRBV15 and TRBJ2-7, with TRBD2 as a possible D gene (6 bases). In germline, CDR1 is LNHNV, CDR2 YYDKDF (reference sequence). V lost 4 bases and J 6 bases, leaving 13 bases between the germline ends. This CDR3 contains 13 residues. Together with reference TRBV15 and TRBJ2-7, the CDR3 gives the full variable domain: DAMVIQNPRYQVTQFGKPVTLSCSQTLNHNVMYWYQQKSSQAPKLLFHYYDKDFNNEADTPDNFQSRRPNTSFCFLDIRSPGLGDTAMYLCATSILVGGEQYFGPGTRLTVT.

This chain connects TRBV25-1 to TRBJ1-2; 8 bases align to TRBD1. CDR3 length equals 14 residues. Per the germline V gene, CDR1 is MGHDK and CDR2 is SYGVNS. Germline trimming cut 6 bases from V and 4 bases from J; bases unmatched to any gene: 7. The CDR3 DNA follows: TGTGCCAGCAGGGCCCGGACAGGGATCTATGGCTACACCTTC. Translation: CASRARTGIYGYTF.

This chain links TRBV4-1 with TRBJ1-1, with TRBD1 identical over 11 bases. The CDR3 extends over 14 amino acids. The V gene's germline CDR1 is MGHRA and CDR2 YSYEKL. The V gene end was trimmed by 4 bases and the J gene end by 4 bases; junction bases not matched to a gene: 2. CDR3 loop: CASSRGQGGTEAFF. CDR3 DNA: TGCGCCAGCAGCCGGGGACAGGGGGGCACTGAAGCTTTCTTT.

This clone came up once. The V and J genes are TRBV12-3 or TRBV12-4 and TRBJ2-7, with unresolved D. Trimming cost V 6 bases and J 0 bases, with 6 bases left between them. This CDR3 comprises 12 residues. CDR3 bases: TGTGCCAGCAGCCCAAACTCCTACGAGCAGTACTTC. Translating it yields CASSPNSYEQYF.

The CDR3 loop reads CASTSGGAPNEQFF. The DNA for the CDR3 is TGTGCCAGCACCTCTGGGGGGGCCCCGAATGAGCAGTTCTTC. The chain carries TRBV7-6 and TRBJ2-1, with D possibly being TRBD2 (7 bases). CDR3 length: 14 residues. V was pared by 7 bases and J by 7 bases, with 17 bases between. The V gene's germline CDR1 is SGHVS and CDR2 FNYEAQ.

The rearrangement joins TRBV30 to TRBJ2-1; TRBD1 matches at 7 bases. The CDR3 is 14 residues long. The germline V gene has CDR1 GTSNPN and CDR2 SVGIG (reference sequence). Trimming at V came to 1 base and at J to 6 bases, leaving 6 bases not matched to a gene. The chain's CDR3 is CAWSGGGFANEQFF. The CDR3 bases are TGTGCCTGGAGTGGAGGGGGCTTTGCCAATGAGCAGTTCTTC.

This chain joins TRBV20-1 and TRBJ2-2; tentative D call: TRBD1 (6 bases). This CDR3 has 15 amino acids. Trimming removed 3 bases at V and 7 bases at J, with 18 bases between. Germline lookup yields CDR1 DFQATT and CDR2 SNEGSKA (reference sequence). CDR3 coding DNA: TGCAGTGCTAGTAACCGGGACAAAGGGGTCGGGGAGCTGTTTTTT. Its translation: CSASNRDKGVGELFF.

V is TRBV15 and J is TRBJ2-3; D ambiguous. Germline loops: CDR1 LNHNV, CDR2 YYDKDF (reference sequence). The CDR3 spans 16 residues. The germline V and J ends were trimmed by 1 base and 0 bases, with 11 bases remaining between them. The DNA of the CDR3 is TGTGCCACCAGCAGAGGAGTTCTCTCGAGCACAGATACGCAGTATTTT. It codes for CATSRGVLSSTDTQYF.

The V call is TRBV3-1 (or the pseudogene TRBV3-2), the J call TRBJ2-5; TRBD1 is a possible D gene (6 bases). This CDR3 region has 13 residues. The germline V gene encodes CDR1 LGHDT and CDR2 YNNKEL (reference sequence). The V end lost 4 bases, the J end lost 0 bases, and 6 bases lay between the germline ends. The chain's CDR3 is CASSRDNQETQYF. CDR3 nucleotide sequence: TGTGCCAGCAGCCGGGACAACCAAGAGACCCAGTACTTC.